The rows below give T cell receptor beta chains drawn from one sample of a study of T-cell memory formation after mild COVID-19. TCRdb re-called the 5' RACE reads through MiXCR, storing one row per CDR3 protein. Here the sample spans roughly 400,000 distinct CDR3 sequences, about 16% being singletons. The material sequenced was PBMCs or a T cell subset sorted from them (not recorded which). The receptors come from a young man who had mild COVID-19 (a few samples of this study predate the infection). Cell type and time point are not known. Both conserved end residues are part of each CDR3. A D gene is named only where the DNA matches it firmly. Part of the rows lack a size; the others show once, few, many or a class for expanded clones.

D gene | clone size | J gene | V gene | CDR3 length | CDR3 protein | CDR3 DNA
TRBD2 | . | TRBJ2-1 | TRBV6-6 | 12 | CASRREGNEQFF | TGTGCCAGCAGGAGGGAGGGCAATGAGCAGTTCTTC
TRBD1 | few | TRBJ1-2 | TRBV7-3 | 13 | CASSPGGVVGYTF | TGTGCCAGCAGCCCAGGGGGGGTCGTTGGCTACACCTTC
. | few | TRBJ2-7 | TRBV12-3/TRBV12-4 | 14 | CASSFRWPTYEQYF | TGTGCCAGCAGTTTTAGGTGGCCGACCTACGAGCAGTACTTC
. | few | TRBJ2-3 | TRBV6-5 | 16 | CASSYQGGSYTDTQYF | TGTGCCAGCAGTTACCAAGGGGGGAGCTACACAGATACGCAGTATTTT
. | many | TRBJ1-5 | TRBV4-2 | 15 | CASSQEGRGNQPQHF | TGTGCCAGCAGCCAAGAGGGACGGGGAAATCAGCCCCAGCATTTT
TRBD1 | few | TRBJ2-7 | TRBV5-1 | 14 | CASSWTGVPYEQYF | TGCGCCAGCAGCTGGACAGGGGTTCCCTACGAGCAGTACTTC
. | few | TRBJ2-1 | TRBV7-2 | 13 | CASLGGIYNEQFF | TGTGCCAGCCTGGGGGGCATCTACAATGAGCAGTTCTTC
. | few | TRBJ1-1 | TRBV5-1 | 15 | CASSLAGSSNTEAFF | TGCGCCAGCAGCTTGGCAGGCAGCTCGAACACTGAAGCTTTCTTT
. | . | TRBJ2-5 | TRBV20-1 | 14 | CSARGLQGKETQYF | TGCAGTGCTAGAGGTCTTCAGGGAAAGGAGACCCAGTACTTC
. | few | TRBJ1-1 | TRBV9 | 14 | CASSETGGVTEAFF | TGTGCCAGCAGCGAGACTGGGGGTGTCACTGAAGCTTTCTTT
TRBD1 | few | TRBJ2-1 | TRBV7-2 | 15 | CASSPTWDRGLQQFF | TGTGCCAGCAGCCCAACGTGGGACAGGGGGCTACAGCAGTTCTTC
TRBD2 | few | TRBJ2-7 | TRBV20-1 | 14 | CSATRTSGTYEQYF | TGCAGTGCTACCCGGACTAGCGGCACCTACGAGCAGTACTTC
. | few | TRBJ2-3 | TRBV19 | 14 | CASSPGPAEDTQYF | TGTGCCAGTAGCCCCGGACCAGCGGAAGATACGCAGTATTTT
. | . | TRBJ1-1 | TRBV3-1 | 13 | CASSQEGNGEAFF | TGTGCCAGCAGCCAAGAGGGGAATGGGGAAGCTTTCTTT